This T cell receptor (beta chain) was observed in a study of blood T cells in healthy people across ages. Germline V gives CDR1 SGHVS, CDR2 FQNEAQ. The ends were cut back, 4 bases at V and 0 bases at J, with 12 bases in the middle. CDR3 size: 15 residues. Primers used in a second PCR of about 7 to 12 cycles were a sample-barcoded 5' primer and a J-beta primer mix. Tagging of each cDNA molecule was performed by a template-switch adaptor with 12 random nucleotides. TCRdb re-derived calls from the 5' RACE reads in MiXCR, one entry per CDR3 protein. The repertoire has 1.5 million to 2 million distinct CDR3 sequences, 49% of them found once; the top ten carry over 2%. General study points: Older age went with lower TCR beta diversity per million T cells, in a roughly linear way. Diversity estimates drawn from one million T cells were deemed underestimates.

As to this clonotype: The antigen is undetermined.

The sequencing sample was made of blood. This chain uses TRBV7-8 with TRBJ1-1, with a tentative D call TRBD1 (6 bases). This TCR was sampled from a middle-aged woman in good health. The CDR3: CASSSSGTLNTEAFF. In DNA form, the CDR3 reads TGTGCCAGCAGCTCCTCCGGGACATTGAACACTGAAGCTTTCTTT.